Below are 31 T cell receptor beta chains sequenced from a single sample in a study of breast tumors, draining lymph nodes, adjacent tissues. Axillary draining lymph nodes of breast cancer patients supplied the node samples. TCRdb re-analysed the multiplex PCR reads in MiXCR, keeping a single row per CDR3 protein. The table lists around 300,000 distinct CDR3 sequences, over 30% of them singletons. The sequenced sample consisted of axillary lymph node tissue. These receptors all come from a female donor with breast cancer. Some clones in this sample may be carry-over from other donors' samples.

A few counts support this clonotype. This chain uses TRBV12-1 with TRBJ2-3; the D call of TRBD2 is as the table states it, not checked on the DNA. TRBV12-1 is designated a pseudogene. The CDR3 loop spans 17 amino acids. The CDR3 DNA reads as TGTGCCAGCAGCTTTAATCAATCCGAGGGAAGCACAGATACGCAGTATTTT. As protein: CASSFNQSEGSTDTQYF.

This chain uses TRBV15 with TRBJ2-3; TRBD2 is a possible D gene (5 bases). V dropped 3 bases and J dropped 2 bases, with 12 bases sitting between them. Germline CDR1 is LNHNV and CDR2 is YYDKDF (reference sequence). CDR3 length: 15 amino acids. DNA for the CDR3: TGTGCCACCAGCAGTGCTCGGGATACCACAGATACGCAGTATTTT. Translated: CATSSARDTTDTQYF.

This clonotype was detected ten times or more. The V gene is TRBV5-6, the J gene TRBJ2-7; 12 nucleotides align to TRBD2. V shed 4 bases and J 6 bases; nucleotides not matched to a gene: 8. Germline-derived CDR1 and CDR2 are SGHDT and YYEEEE. This CDR3 has 15 amino acids. Here the CDR3 reads CASSAPSGRESEQYF. CDR3 nucleotide sequence: TGTGCCAGCAGCGCACCTAGCGGGAGGGAATCCGAGCAGTACTTC.

This clonotype was recorded at least ten times. The chain uses TRBV19 and TRBJ2-7, with D unclear. Germline V gives CDR1 LNHDA, CDR2 SQIVND (reference sequence). The CDR3 covers 14 residues. V dropped 9 bases and J dropped 0 bases, with 15 bases sitting between them. This CDR3 reads CASSGQLSSYEQYF. DNA of the CDR3: TGTGCCAGCTCGGGCCAGTTGAGCTCCTACGAGCAGTACTTC.

The rearrangement joins TRBV25-1 to TRBJ2-2; the match to TRBD2 covers 9 bases. Losses at the gene ends were 3 bases for V and 0 bases for J; bases not matched to a gene: 11. Germline CDR1 and CDR2: MGHDK and SYGVNS. The CDR3 is made up of 19 amino acids. The CDR3 loop reads CASSDPIDLAGTNTGELFF. CDR3 in DNA: TGTGCCAGCAGTGATCCAATTGACCTAGCGGGGACGAACACCGGGGAGCTGTTTTTT.

This chain joins TRBV12-3 or TRBV12-4 and TRBJ1-1; D ambiguous. V was trimmed by 4 bases and J by 10 bases, leaving 13 bases between them. The CDR3 is 12 amino acids. CDR3 amino acids: CASSSQHSVAFF. The CDR3 nucleotides are TGTGCCAGCAGTTCCCAGCATTCTGTAGCTTTCTTT.

V gene TRBV5-1 combines with J gene TRBJ1-1; D not resolved. Germline V gene data show CDR1 as SGHRS and CDR2 as YFSETQ. The CDR3 loop spans 14 amino acids. Trimming cost V 6 bases and J 3 bases, with 15 bases left between them. As DNA, the CDR3 is TGCGCCAGCAAACTCCCCCCCGGGGACACTGAAGCTTTCTTT. Translating it yields CASKLPPGDTEAFF.

This clonotype has a count of ten or more. V usage is TRBV19 and J usage is TRBJ2-7; no clear D gene. Germline lookup yields CDR1 LNHDA and CDR2 SQIVND (reference sequence). Trimming pared 5 bases from V and 4 bases from J, leaving 12 bases between. The CDR3 runs to 13 residues. In DNA, the CDR3 is TGTGCCAGTAGTCCCTGGGCCAATTACGAGCAGTACTTC. It translates to CASSPWANYEQYF.

The chain employs TRBV28 and TRBJ2-2; 8 bases align to TRBD2. The CDR3 totals 13 residues. Germline V gene sequence: CDR1 MDHEN, CDR2 SYDVKM. V was pared by 5 bases and J by 13 bases, with 9 bases of the junction left unmatched. The CDR3 region is CASSISAGGLLFF. CDR3 sequence (DNA): TGTGCCAGCAGTATCTCGGCGGGGGGACTGCTGTTTTTT. Full variable domain (remainder filled in from reference TRBV28 and TRBJ2-2): DVKVTQSSRYLVKRTGEKVFLECVQDMDHENMFWYRQDPGLGLRLIYFSYDVKMKEKGDIPEGYSVSREKKERFSLILESASTNQTSMYLCASSISAGGLLFFGEGSRLTVL.

This sequence joins TRBV19 and TRBJ1-3; D gene uncertain. V lost 2 bases and J 0 bases, leaving 8 bases between the germline ends. The CDR3 contains 15 residues. Germline V CDR1 and CDR2: LNHDA, SQIVND (reference sequence). CDR3 in amino acids: CASSIPGFSGNTIYF. In DNA, the CDR3 is TGTGCCAGTAGTATACCCGGGTTCTCTGGAAACACCATATATTTT.

A note on this clonotype: A much larger clone sits a single nucleotide away, making a read error possible. The chain carries TRBV5-1 and TRBJ2-5; maybe TRBD2 (5 bases). The CDR3 consists of 14 residues. Germline-derived CDR1 and CDR2 are SGHRS and YFSETQ. The CDR3 DNA reads as TGCGCCAGCAGCTTGGACGGGGAACAAGAGATCCAGTACTTC. Translating it yields CASSLDGEQEIQYF.

This clonotype was observed at least ten times. V gene TRBV4-3 combines with J gene TRBJ2-3, with 7 bases identical to TRBD1. Losses at the gene ends were 5 bases for V and 6 bases for J; bases not matched to a gene: 11. Germline CDR1 LGHNA, CDR2 YSLEER. The CDR3 is 15 residues long. This chain's CDR3 is CASSYRQGRLDTQYF. In DNA, the CDR3 is TGCGCCAGCAGCTACCGACAGGGTCGTTTGGATACGCAGTATTTT.

Details on this clonotype: Given a much more abundant clone one base away, this may be a read error. V is TRBV7-8 and J is TRBJ2-1; 8 nucleotides line up with TRBD1. Germline V gene sequence: CDR1 SGHVS, CDR2 FQNEAQ. The CDR3 totals 15 residues. The DNA of the CDR3 is TGTGCCAGCAGCCCCGCCGGGACAGGTACAAATGAGCAGCTCTTC. Translating gives CASSPAGTGTNEQLF.

This clonotype was counted many times. The J gene is TRBJ1-4, the V gene TRBV5-8, with TRBD1 matching over 9 bases. Trimming cost V 4 bases and J 2 bases; bases outside gene matches: 3. Germline CDR1 SGHTS, CDR2 YDEGEE. The CDR3 totals 15 residues. Here the CDR3 DNA reads TGTGCCAGCAGCGGGACAGGGCCCACTAATGAAAAACTGTTTTTT. The encoded protein is CASSGTGPTNEKLFF.

This clonotype was counted ten times or more. This chain uses TRBV12-3 or TRBV12-4 with TRBJ2-1; no clear D. This CDR3 has 17 residues. V was clipped by 5 bases and J by 0 bases, with 17 bases between them. CDR3 DNA: TGTGCCAGCAGTCCCTTTTCGTCGCCGGACTCCTACAATGAGCAGTTCTTC. Its translation is CASSPFSSPDSYNEQFF.

The V and J genes are TRBV20-1 and TRBJ1-4, with unresolved D. The CDR3 contains 14 residues. Trimming removed 0 bases from V and 0 bases from J, with 5 bases in between. The germline gives CDR1 DFQATT, CDR2 SNEGSKA (reference sequence). CDR3 coding DNA: TGCAGTGCTAGAGAGGGGACAACTAATGAAAAACTGTTTTTT. Amino acid sequence: CSAREGTTNEKLFF.

This clonotype was found many times. The chain uses TRBV30 and TRBJ2-3; 9 bases fit TRBD2. Germline CDR1 and CDR2: GTSNPN and SVGIG (reference sequence). J was trimmed by 3 bases and V by 5 bases; bases with no gene match: 3. The CDR3 has 13 amino acids. DNA of the CDR3: TGTGCCTGGGTGACTAGCGGAACAGATACGCAGTATTTT. It codes for CAWVTSGTDTQYF.

The V and J genes are TRBV10-3 and TRBJ2-5; D may be TRBD2 (7 bases). Germline loops: CDR1 ENHRY, CDR2 SYGVKD. The V and J ends lost 0 bases and 0 bases respectively, with 17 bases between them. The CDR3 is 18 amino acids. The CDR3 DNA follows: TGTGCCATCAGTGAGTCGGGTCGCGGGGGCCGTGACCAAGAGACCCAGTACTTC. This gives the protein CAISESGRGGRDQETQYF.

In regard to this clonotype: This clone may be a read error of a much larger clone one base away. The chain links TRBV18 to TRBJ1-4; no definite D call. Germline values: CDR1 KGHSH, CDR2 LQKENI. This CDR3 has 14 residues. As DNA, the CDR3 is TGTGCCGGCTCACCAGGCAGATCGAATGAAAAACTGTTTTTT. Protein product: CAGSPGRSNEKLFF.

This clonotype was counted many times. The chain employs TRBV12-3 or TRBV12-4 and TRBJ2-2; D perhaps matches TRBD2 (5 bases). Trimming stripped 4 bases from V and 0 bases from J, with 9 bases between. This CDR3 spans 15 amino acids. The CDR3 nucleotides are TGTGCCAGCAGTTACCGACTAACGAACACCGGGGAGCTGTTTTTT. It encodes CASSYRLTNTGELFF.

This clonotype has at least ten counts. This chain uses TRBV4-2 with TRBJ2-1; 11 bases fit TRBD2. V was clipped by 5 bases and J by 2 bases; unmatched bases: 5. This CDR3 spans 16 amino acids. Per the germline V gene, CDR1 is LGHNA and CDR2 is YNFKEQ. The CDR3 nucleotides read TGTGCCAGCAGCACACTAGCGGGAGAAACCTACAATGAGCAGTTCTTC. This sequence encodes CASSTLAGETYNEQFF.

About this clonotype: Just one base apart from a much larger clone, this may be a read error. The chain joins TRBV19 to TRBJ2-1; 9 positions match TRBD1. CDR1 LNHDA and CDR2 SQIVND come from the germline V gene (reference sequence). Trimming cost V 5 bases and J 5 bases; bases outside gene matches: 7. The CDR3 runs to 15 residues. CDR3 coding DNA: TGTGCCAGTAGTGGCACAGGGGGCATTAACAATGAGCAGTTCTTC. This encodes CASSGTGGINNEQFF.

This clonotype was observed at least ten times. V is TRBV6-5 and J is TRBJ2-7; 9 nucleotides match TRBD2. The CDR3 has 15 amino acids. Germline V gene lookup returns CDR1 MNHEY and CDR2 SVGAGI. Trimming removed 2 bases from V and 3 bases from J; junction bases left unmatched: 5. The CDR3 DNA is TGTGCCAGCAGTTACGGTGGTAGCGGGAGCTACGAGCAGTACTTC. Its protein is CASSYGGSGSYEQYF.

The table lists this clonotype with many counts. This sequence joins TRBV10-2 and TRBJ1-4, with D tentatively TRBD1 (6 bases). CDR3 length equals 15 residues. From germline, CDR1 is WSHSY and CDR2 SAAADI. Trimming took 0 bases from V and 8 from J, leaving 13 bases between them. The CDR3 nucleotides are TGCGCCAGCAGTGAGTCAAAGGGGGTGGGAGAAAAACTGTTTTTT. Its protein product is CASSESKGVGEKLFF.

This clonotype showed up many times. The chain links TRBV2 to TRBJ2-1; D might be TRBD2 (6 bases). The germline V gene encodes CDR1 SNHLY and CDR2 FYNNEI. This CDR3 contains 14 residues. V was trimmed by 10 bases and J by 0 bases, leaving 13 bases between them. CDR3 sequence reads: CAILGRGSYNEQFF. CDR3 DNA sequence: TGTGCCATCCTAGGGCGGGGCTCCTACAATGAGCAGTTCTTC.

This clonotype was observed many times. The rearrangement uses TRBV10-3 and TRBJ2-1, with 10 bases that match TRBD2. Germline V gives CDR1 ENHRY, CDR2 SYGVKD. J was trimmed by 9 bases and V by 2 bases; bases with no gene match: 7. CDR3 length: 15 residues. The CDR3, as DNA: TGTGCCATCAGTGAGCCGGAGGGGACTAGCGTTGAGCAGTTCTTC. Protein product: CAISEPEGTSVEQFF.

In this sample, this clonotype turned up a few times. The chain combines TRBV30 with TRBJ2-5, with TRBD2 identical over 12 bases. The CDR3 consists of 16 residues. Per the germline V gene, CDR1 is GTSNPN and CDR2 is SVGIG (reference sequence). V shed 8 bases and J 5 bases; nucleotides not matched to a gene: 15. CDR3 DNA sequence: TGTGCCAGAGGGTCCCTAGCGGGAGGGCCAGGGGAGACCCAGTACTTC. Translation gives CARGSLAGGPGETQYF.

Regarding this clonotype: A much larger clone differs from this one at a single base, so this may be a read error. The V and J genes are TRBV11-2 and TRBJ2-5; tentatively, D is TRBD1 or TRBD2 (5 bases each). CDR1 and CDR2 from the germline V gene are SGHAT and FQNNGV. The CDR3 length is 17 residues. In nucleotides, the CDR3 is TGTGCCAGGAGCTTAGGAGACCGGGACCCAAATTGGGAGACCCAGTACTTC. Protein sequence: CARSLGDRDPNWETQYF.

This chain uses TRBV28 with TRBJ2-3, with D perhaps TRBD1 (6 bases). The CDR3 is made up of 14 amino acids. Looked up from germline, CDR1 is MDHEN and CDR2 is SYDVKM. V lost 2 bases, J lost 4 bases, and 10 bases lay in between. CDR3 region: CASSLIQGSDTQYF. As DNA, the CDR3 is TGTGCCAGCAGTTTAATTCAGGGGTCAGATACGCAGTATTTT.

This clonotype showed up many times. The chain joins TRBV7-8 to TRBJ2-1; 8 nucleotides agree with TRBD2. There are 14 residues in the CDR3. Germline-derived CDR1 and CDR2 are SGHVS and FQNEAQ. V lost 6 bases to trimming and J lost 7 bases; unmatched junction nucleotides: 8. DNA of the CDR3: TGTGCCAGCAGTAGGGGACTAGAGAAGAATGAGCAGTTCTTC. Protein product: CASSRGLEKNEQFF.

This clonotype was found many times. The chain uses TRBV20-1 and TRBJ1-5; D is uncertain. The ends were cut back, 1 base at V and 6 bases at J, with 10 bases in the middle. The germline V gene encodes CDR1 DFQATT and CDR2 SNEGSKA (reference sequence). CDR3 length: 13 amino acids. CDR3 sequence (DNA): TGCAGTGCTAGAGCGTTTTCGGGTCAGCCCCAGCATTTT. It encodes CSARAFSGQPQHF.